Presented here are 21 T cell receptor beta chains from one specimen sequenced in a study of shared T cell receptors in the human thymus. The table came from immunoSEQ multiplex PCR; TCRdb's copy has only in-frame clones and leaves some out. The sample holds 450,000 to 650,000 clones, about 80% seen once. These sequences were also reported in another study, on human thymus T cells.

The sequenced sample was thymocytes. The source of these receptors is a boy in the first two years of life with a congenital heart defect.

The CDR3 is CASSLRGTSATYEQYF. As DNA, the CDR3 is TGTGCCAGCAGTTTGCGCGGGACTAGCGCGACCTACGAGCAGTACTTC. J is TRBJ2-7 and V is TRBV27, with TRBD2 matching 10 bases. Germline values: CDR1 MNHEY, CDR2 SMNVEV (reference sequence). The CDR3 is made up of 16 amino acids. V was pared by 3 bases and J by 2 bases, with 7 bases of the junction left unmatched.

The genes are TRBV25-1 and TRBJ1-1, with D possibly TRBD1 on 5 matching bases. CDR3 length: 12 amino acids. With 8 bases removed from V and 1 base from J, the gap between germline ends came to 8 bases. Per the germline V gene, CDR1 is MGHDK and CDR2 is SYGVNS. In DNA, the CDR3 is TGTGCCAGCCAGGGCAGGAACACTGAAGCTTTCTTT. This encodes CASQGRNTEAFF.

The CDR3 region has the DNA TGTGCCAGCAGTTTAAACGGGGTCTGCACTGAAGCTTTCTTT. This codes for CASSLNGVCTEAFF. The chain has TRBV27 and TRBJ1-1; D is unresolved. From germline, CDR1 is MNHEY and CDR2 SMNVEV (reference sequence). Trimming stripped 2 bases from V and 4 bases from J, with 11 bases between. There are 14 residues in the CDR3.

J is TRBJ2-5 and V is TRBV13; TRBD1 aligns across 7 bases. The ends lost 4 bases at V and 4 bases at J; junction bases unmatched: 12. Per germline, CDR1 PRHDT and CDR2 FYEKMQ (reference sequence). The CDR3 spans 16 residues. CDR3 sequence: CASSSRVRQGVETQYF. The CDR3 coding sequence is TGTGCCAGCAGCTCCCGCGTGAGACAGGGAGTAGAGACCCAGTACTTC.

The rearrangement joins TRBV13 to TRBJ2-5; D is perhaps TRBD2 (5 bases). This CDR3 has 13 residues. CDR1 PRHDT and CDR2 FYEKMQ come from the germline V gene (reference sequence). V dropped 5 bases and J dropped 5 bases, with 12 bases sitting between them. DNA for the CDR3: TGTGCCAGCAGCCAACAAAGGGAGGAGACCCAGTACTTC. Protein product: CASSQQREETQYF.

The chain joins TRBV4-3 to TRBJ1-5, with D perhaps TRBD1 (6 bases). Trimming pared 3 bases from V and 2 bases from J, leaving 14 bases between. From germline, CDR1 is LGHNA and CDR2 YSLEER. This CDR3 spans 16 amino acids. The CDR3 bases are TGCGCCAGCAGCCAGTCACAGGGACCCGGCAATCAGCCCCAGCATTTT. Its protein product is CASSQSQGPGNQPQHF.

CDR3 loop: CATSRDVTGEVLNEKLFF. CDR3 in DNA: TGTGCCACCAGCAGAGATGTGACAGGGGAGGTTCTGAATGAAAAACTGTTTTTT. This chain connects TRBV15 to TRBJ1-4; 8 positions match TRBD1. Trimming cost V 0 bases and J 5 bases; bases outside gene matches: 11. CDR1 and CDR2 from the germline V gene are LNHNV and YYDKDF (reference sequence). There are 18 residues in the CDR3.

This clone was recorded a few times. The J gene is TRBJ1-2, the V gene TRBV19; weak D call: TRBD1 (6 bases). Per the germline V gene, CDR1 is LNHDA and CDR2 is SQIVND (reference sequence). The CDR3 loop spans 12 amino acids. Trimming shortened V by 6 bases and J by 1 base, and 6 bases separated the two germline ends. The CDR3 DNA reads TGTGCCAGTAGACAGGGTAACTATGGCTACACCTTC. It specifies CASRQGNYGYTF.

The chain is built from TRBV15 and TRBJ2-1; weak D call: TRBD1 (6 bases). From germline, CDR1 is LNHNV and CDR2 YYDKDF (reference sequence). The CDR3 runs 16 residues. V dropped 0 bases and J dropped 3 bases, with 12 bases sitting between them. The CDR3 nucleotides are TGTGCCACCAGCAGAGAACCAGGGGACATCTACAATGAGCAGTTCTTC. Encoded protein: CATSREPGDIYNEQFF.

The V and J genes are TRBV7-8 and TRBJ2-1; the D gene is possibly TRBD2 (7 bases). Deletions cut 0 bases from V and 4 bases from J, with 16 bases between. CDR1 SGHVS and CDR2 FQNEAQ come from the germline V gene. The CDR3 consists of 17 residues. This CDR3 is CASSLAGAGDFYNEQFF. The CDR3 coding sequence is TGTGCCAGCAGCTTAGCGGGGGCGGGAGATTTTTACAATGAGCAGTTCTTC.

This chain joins TRBV5-6 and TRBJ2-2, with a weak D call TRBD1 (6 bases). The V gene's germline CDR1 is SGHDT and CDR2 YYEEEE. This CDR3 spans 17 amino acids. The V and J ends lost 1 base and 3 bases respectively, with 16 bases between them. CDR3 coding DNA: TGTGCCAGCAGCTTGTTGGCAGGGGCTGGAGACACCGGGGAGCTGTTTTTT. It is translated as CASSLLAGAGDTGELFF.

V and J are TRBV28 and TRBJ1-4, with D uncertain. V lost 4 bases to trimming and J lost 5 bases, with 8 bases between them. Germline-derived CDR1 and CDR2 are MDHEN and SYDVKM. CDR3 length: 13 residues. The CDR3 nucleotides are TGTGCCAGCAGTTGGGGAGCGAATGAAAAACTGTTTTTT. It is translated as CASSWGANEKLFF.

The chain employs TRBV14 and TRBJ2-7, with TRBD1 matching over 8 bases. J lost 0 bases, V lost 3 bases, and 7 bases had no gene match. Germline V gene lookup returns CDR1 SGHDN and CDR2 FVKESK. The CDR3 covers 16 residues. The CDR3, as DNA: TGTGCCAGCAGCCAGGATCGACAGGGGATCTCCTACGAGCAGTACTTC. Translation gives CASSQDRQGISYEQYF.

The CDR3, as DNA: TGTGCCAGCAGTTACGAGGACAACCAAGAGACCCAGTACTTC. The encoded protein is CASSYEDNQETQYF. This sequence joins TRBV6-5 and TRBJ2-5; D is perhaps TRBD1 (5 bases). Per germline, CDR1 MNHEY and CDR2 SVGAGI. V lost 2 bases, J lost 0 bases, and 7 bases lay in between. CDR3 size: 14 residues.

This clone occurred a few times. The chain uses TRBV19 and TRBJ2-3, with 15 bases matching TRBD2. CDR1 and CDR2 (germline): LNHDA, SQIVND (reference sequence). V shed 5 bases, J shed 6 bases, and the junction held 9 bases outside the gene matches. The CDR3 covers 17 residues. CDR3 loop: CASSLRTSGRDGDTQYF. CDR3 DNA sequence: TGTGCCAGTAGTCTCCGGACTAGCGGGAGGGACGGCGATACGCAGTATTTT.

The V call is TRBV5-1, the J call TRBJ2-4, with 8 bases identical to TRBD1. V was pared by 0 bases and J by 0 bases, with 8 bases of the junction left unmatched. The CDR3 loop spans 18 amino acids. CDR1 and CDR2 (germline): SGHRS, YFSETQ. The DNA for the CDR3 is TGCGCCAGCAGCTTGGTGGAGGACAGGGAATTAGCCAAAAACATTCAGTACTTC. Translated, it gives CASSLVEDRELAKNIQYF. Using reference TRBV5-1 and TRBJ2-4 for the parts outside the CDR3, the full variable domain is KAGVTQTPRYLIKTRGQQVTLSCSPISGHRSVSWYQQTPGQGLQFLFEYFSETQRNKGNFPGRFSGRQFSNSRSEMNVSTLELGDSALYLCASSLVEDRELAKNIQYFGAGTRLSVL.

The gene calls are TRBV4-2 and TRBJ2-7; TRBD1 agrees at 12 bases. Germline V lookup: CDR1 LGHNA, CDR2 YNFKEQ. J gave up 6 bases and V 4 bases, and 4 bases lay outside the gene matches. The CDR3 extends over 14 amino acids. The CDR3 coding sequence is TGTGCCAGCAGCCTGGGACAGGGGGCAAGCGAGCAGTACTTC. It yields the protein CASSLGQGASEQYF.

This chain connects TRBV19 to TRBJ2-1, with D tentatively TRBD2 (5 bases). The CDR3 sequence is 15 residues long. Germline assignment: CDR1 LNHDA and CDR2 SQIVND (reference sequence). V was clipped by 0 bases and J by 6 bases, with 12 bases between them. In DNA form, the CDR3 reads TGTGCCAGTAGTATAGATCTGGTGGCGGGCAATGAGCAGTTCTTC. This sequence encodes CASSIDLVAGNEQFF.

In nucleotides, the CDR3 is TGTGCCAGCTCGAATAGCGAGGGCACCGGGGAGCTGTTTTTT. It translates to CASSNSEGTGELFF. The chain couples TRBV25-1 to TRBJ2-2, with a tentative D call TRBD2 (5 bases). In germline, CDR1 is MGHDK, CDR2 SYGVNS. There are 14 residues in the CDR3. The V and J ends lost 8 bases and 4 bases respectively, with 14 bases between them. Full variable domain (rest looked up from reference TRBV25-1 and TRBJ2-2): EADIYQTPRYLVIGTGKKITLECSQTMGHDKMYWYQQDPGMELHLIHYSYGVNSTEKGDLSSESTVSRIRTEHFPLTLESARPSHTSQYLCASSNSEGTGELFFGEGSRLTVL.

This chain links TRBV29-1 with TRBJ2-3; 8 bases align to TRBD2. Germline CDR1 SQVTM, CDR2 ANQGSEA. CDR3 size: 13 residues. Germline trimming cut 7 bases from V and 1 base from J; bases unmatched to any gene: 4. CDR3 nucleotide sequence: TGCAGCGGAATGACTAGCGGCACAGATACGCAGTATTTT. This codes for CSGMTSGTDTQYF.

This chain connects TRBV11-1 to TRBJ2-7, with 7 bases fitting TRBD1. Germline CDR1 is SGHAT and CDR2 is FQDESV (reference sequence). With V trimmed by 5 bases and J by 3 bases, 7 bases remained unmatched. The CDR3 sequence is 14 residues long. The DNA for the CDR3 is TGTGCCAGCAGCGGGGGACAGATCTTCTACGAGCAGTACTTC. It specifies CASSGGQIFYEQYF.